This TCR beta chain was sequenced for a study of monozygotic twins with inflammatory bowel disease. For each CDR3 protein, TCRdb gives one entry from its re-call of the 5' RACE reads, without DNA. This table holds roughly 300,000 distinct CDR3 sequences. CDR1 SGDLS and CDR2 YYNGEE come from the germline V gene. This CDR3 spans 11 amino acids. V gene TRBV9 combines with J gene TRBJ2-1. The receptor was isolated from a human donor with ulcerative colitis or Crohn's disease, or a healthy co-twin of an affected twin (not recorded which). The source material was blood. CDR3 loop: CASSVANEQFF. The full variable domain, its missing parts supplied by reference TRBV9 and TRBJ2-1, is DSGVTQTPKHLITATGQRVTLRCSPRSGDLSVYWYQQSLDQGLQFLIQYYNGEERAKGNILERFSAQQFPDLHSELNLSSLELGDSALYFCASSVANEQFFGPGTRLTVL.